A few counts support the clone carrying this T cell receptor (beta chain). Its antigen is undetermined. The record originates from a study of beta chain features in type 1 diabetes. Whole-study findings and limits: Moderate but significant shortening of TCRB CDR3s was recorded in all four CD4+ subsets from Type 1 diabetes patients. It was possible that PCR favored shorter templates, equally so in patients and controls.

Every bit of the isolated RNA underwent reverse transcription, so sequencing read expressed TCRB transcripts. Measured with immunoSEQ multiplex PCR; TCRdb has only the in-frame clones, and not every one. The sample carries 250,000 to 300,000 clones, 24% recorded once. Germline-derived CDR1 and CDR2 are GTSNPN and SVGIG (reference sequence). The V gene lost 1 base and the J gene lost 4 bases, with 11 bases spanning the gap. CDR3 length: 14 amino acids. The genes are TRBV30 and TRBJ1-5; TRBD1 might be the D (5 bases). Specimen: naive CD4+ T cells from blood. The sequence derives from a young woman with type 1 diabetes. CDR3 sequence: CAWSEGQGNQPQHF. CDR3 coding DNA: TGTGCCTGGAGTGAGGGGCAGGGTAATCAGCCCCAGCATTTT.